This T cell receptor beta chain was documented in a study of identical twins. The germline CDR1 and CDR2 sequences are MNHEY and SVGEGT. This CDR3 has 18 residues. Trimming stripped 0 bases from V and 2 bases from J, with 18 bases between. This clonotype has only a few counts. TCRdb called the 5' RACE reads again in MiXCR, with one record for every CDR3 protein. This table has some 500,000 distinct CDR3 sequences, roughly an eighth appearing once. The same sample was also used in a study of yellow fever vaccine responses in identical twins.

Sequencing input: CD4+ T cells sorted from blood. The gene calls are TRBV6-2 or TRBV6-3 and TRBJ2-3; D perhaps matches TRBD2 (6 bases). This receptor was identified in a woman aged 18-29 years in good health. The CDR3 loop reads CASSYSIVDSGNTDTQYF. The DNA for the CDR3 is TGTGCCAGCAGTTACTCGATTGTCGATAGCGGAAACACAGATACGCAGTATTTT.